These T cell receptor beta chains were read from a single sample in a study of PD-1 blockade in classical Hodgkin lymphoma. Assay used: immunoSEQ multiplex PCR; TCRdb lists only in-frame clones, some missing. Here the sample spans 35,000 to 50,000 clones, 66% being singletons. The sequencing used peripheral blood mononuclear cells (PBMCs), collected before the fourth cycle of nivolumab. All receptors derive from a human donor with classical Hodgkin lymphoma. Each CDR3 is given with its conserved first and last residue. The D gene is left open where the match is weak. Where a row states a size, it is once, few, many or the class of an expanded clone; other rows omit it.

V gene	J gene	clone size	D gene	CDR3 DNA	CDR3 protein
TRBV7-8	TRBJ2-2	-	-	TGTGCCAGCAGCCTAGAAGGTATAACCGGGGAGCTGTTTTTT	CASSLEGITGELFF
TRBV7-2	TRBJ2-7	-	TRBD2	TGTGCCAGCAGCTTAGGGCGGGGGTTCTCCTACGAGCAGTACTTC	CASSLGRGFSYEQYF
TRBV20-1	TRBJ2-3	-	-	TGCAGTGCTAGAGCCTCTGATACGCAGTATTTT	CSARASDTQYF
TRBV18	TRBJ1-3	-	-	TGTGCCAGCTCACAGGGGGCTGGAAACACCATATATTTT	CASSQGAGNTIYF
TRBV20-1	TRBJ1-1	few	-	TGCAGTGCTAGATTCCTCACTGAAGCTTTCTTT	CSARFLTEAFF
TRBV4-3	TRBJ1-1	once	TRBD1	TGCGCCAGCAGCCAAGAAAGCCCCGGGACAGCCAATTTGAACACTGAAGCTTTCTTT	CASSQESPGTANLNTEAFF
TRBV27	TRBJ2-1	-	-	TGTGCCAGCAGTTTAGGGACCCGCTATGAGCAGTTCTTC	CASSLGTRYEQFF
TRBV28	TRBJ2-2	-	-	TGTGCCAGCAGTTGGGACCTGACTACTTTGAACACCGGGGAGCTGTTTTTT	CASSWDLTTLNTGELFF
TRBV10-3	TRBJ1-5	-	-	TGTGCCATCAGTGAATTCCCACCATGGGCAGGAGGTTCCAATCAGCCCCAGCATTTT	CAISEFPPWAGGSNQPQHF
TRBV30	TRBJ2-2	few	-	TGTGCCTGGAGTGGAATCGGGGAGCTGTTTTTT	CAWSGIGELFF
TRBV7-2	TRBJ2-1	-	TRBD2	TGTGCCAGCAGCTTCGTCGGGACTAGCGGGGGGGCCTCACGCAATGAGCAGTTCTTC	CASSFVGTSGGASRNEQFF
TRBV30	TRBJ1-2	-	-	TGTGCCTGGAATAACAGGATAGCTAACTATGGCTACACCTTC	CAWNNRIANYGYTF
TRBV19	TRBJ2-1	-	TRBD2	TGTGCCAGTAGTACATTCTTAGCGGGAGGCTGGGCCCTCTACAATGAGCAGTTCTTC	CASSTFLAGGWALYNEQFF
TRBV7-2	TRBJ2-3	-	TRBD2	TGTGCCAGCAGCTTAGAGGGGCTAGCGGGGGGTACAGATACGCAGTATTTT	CASSLEGLAGGTDTQYF
TRBV11-2	TRBJ2-5	once	-	TGTGCCAGCAGACGGACGGTACAAGAGACCCAGTACTTC	CASRRTVQETQYF
TRBV30	TRBJ2-3	-	TRBD2	TGTGCCTGGAGTTCCCTAGCGGGAGTCGCAGATACGCAGTATTTT	CAWSSLAGVADTQYF
TRBV7-2	TRBJ1-4	-	-	TGCGCCAGCAGCCAAGATATGGGACAAAGTAATGAAAAACTGTTTTTT	CASSQDMGQSNEKLFF
TRBV19	TRBJ1-6	-	-	TGTGCCAGTAGTATAGAACGTCCGCATTCACCCCTCCACTTT	CASSIERPHSPLHF
TRBV6-5	TRBJ2-2	few	TRBD1	TGTGCCAGCAGTTACGTCGCAGGGGGCCCCGGGGAGCTGTTTTTT	CASSYVAGGPGELFF
TRBV6-5	TRBJ1-2	-	TRBD1	TGTGCCAGCAGCGGACAGGGGGGTGGCTACACCTTC	CASSGQGGGYTF
TRBV19	TRBJ2-7	once	-	TGTGCCAGTAGTATAGCGACAGGCACCGACTACGAGCAGTACTTC	CASSIATGTDYEQYF
TRBV6-5	TRBJ2-3	-	-	TGTGCCAGCATAGGGGATACGCAGTATTTT	CASIGDTQYF
TRBV11-2	TRBJ2-3	-	-	TGTGCCAGCAGCCGCGTGTGGGAACCTGCGGATACGCAGTATTTT	CASSRVWEPADTQYF
TRBV29-1	TRBJ1-4	-	-	TGCAGCGTTGCCCATGGTGCAACTAATGAAAAACTGTTTTTT	CSVAHGATNEKLFF
TRBV7-2	TRBJ1-1	-	-	TGTGCCAGCAGCTCCAGAGGGAACACTGAAGCTTTCTTT	CASSSRGNTEAFF
TRBV5-4	TRBJ2-5	-	-	TGTGCCAGCAGCATCCGGGACTCATCGAGCCGGCAGTACTTC	CASSIRDSSSRQYF
TRBV10-3	TRBJ1-1	-	TRBD1	TGTGCCATCAGTCGGGACAGGGGAACTGAAGCTTTCTTT	CAISRDRGTEAFF
TRBV5-4	TRBJ2-5	-	TRBD2	TGTGCCAGCAGCTGGGACCCGGGGGGGACAGAGACCCAGTACTTC	CASSWDPGGTETQYF
TRBV18	TRBJ1-2	-	-	TGTGCCAGCACCTTAGGCGAGGGTGACTATGGCTACACCTTC	CASTLGEGDYGYTF
TRBV5-6	TRBJ1-5	-	-	TGTGCCAGCAGCGTACAGGGAGGGCAGCCCCAGCATTTT	CASSVQGGQPQHF
TRBV2	TRBJ2-5	-	-	TGTGCCAGCAGTGAGGGCAGGGGCGGCATTTTTGAGACCCAGTACTTC	CASSEGRGGIFETQYF
TRBV4-2	TRBJ2-3	-	TRBD2	TGTGCCAGCAGCCAAGATCTGGGAACGACTAGCGGCTGGGAGAGCACAGATACGCAGTATTTT	CASSQDLGTTSGWESTDTQYF
TRBV9	TRBJ1-4	-	TRBD1	TGTGCCAGCAGCGGAAATACAGGGGGCGGTGAAAAACTGTTTTTT	CASSGNTGGGEKLFF
TRBV4-1	TRBJ2-2	-	-	TGCGCCAGCAGCCTTGACCGGGGCTCGAACACCGGGGAGCTGTTTTTT	CASSLDRGSNTGELFF
TRBV4-1	TRBJ2-4	once	-	TGCGCCAGCTCGGGATTGTCCTTAGCCAAAAACATTCAGTACTTC	CASSGLSLAKNIQYF
TRBV28	TRBJ2-5	few	-	TGTGCCAGCAGTTTTTGGGGGGAGACCCAGTACTTC	CASSFWGETQYF
TRBV6-1	TRBJ2-5	-	-	TGTGCCAGCTTTATTGGAGGGTACCAAGAGACCCAGTACTTC	CASFIGGYQETQYF
TRBV7-2	TRBJ2-7	-	-	TGTGCCAGCAGCCCCGGGCGAGGAACCTCCTACGAGCAGTACTTC	CASSPGRGTSYEQYF
TRBV5-4	TRBJ1-2	once	-	TGTGCCAGCAGCTTAGTGGGACACGGAATTGGCTACACCTTC	CASSLVGHGIGYTF
TRBV19	TRBJ1-1	-	-	TGTGCCAGTAGCCCTAGGTGGGACACTGAAGCTTTCTTT	CASSPRWDTEAFF
TRBV6-4	TRBJ1-2	-	-	TGTGCCAGCAGTGACTCGAGTCGTTGGGTTGGAGGGTCAGGCTACACCTTC	CASSDSSRWVGGSGYTF
TRBV30	TRBJ2-2	-	-	TGTGCCTGGAGTTCATGGGTCGGGGAGCTGTTTTTT	CAWSSWVGELFF
TRBV6-1	TRBJ1-4	few	-	TGTGCCAGCAGTGAAGCCTTGGACGGTCTCAAAGAAAAACTGTTTTTT	CASSEALDGLKEKLFF
TRBV7-8	TRBJ1-2	-	-	TGTGCCAGCAGCTTAGCGCGGCAGGGTGGTGGCTACACCTTC	CASSLARQGGGYTF
TRBV4-3	TRBJ2-7	-	-	TGCGCCAGCAGCCAAGCGGGGCAGGGTATCTACGAGCAGTACTTC	CASSQAGQGIYEQYF
TRBV27	TRBJ1-2	-	TRBD1	TGTGCCAGCAGTTTAAAGGGGGCCCTCTATGGCTACACCTTC	CASSLKGALYGYTF
TRBV4-3	TRBJ2-3	-	-	TGCGCCAGCAGCCAAGGGAGGGGGAGCACAGATACGCAGTATTTT	CASSQGRGSTDTQYF
TRBV28	TRBJ1-2	-	-	TGTGCCAGCAGTTTTCTTGGGCCCTATGGCTACACCTTC	CASSFLGPYGYTF
TRBV28	TRBJ1-1	-	-	TGTGGATCCCAACCTGAAGCTTTCTTT	CGSQPEAFF
TRBV5-6	TRBJ1-5	-	TRBD1	TGTGCCAGCAGCTTACGCGACGCTATTACAGGGGATCAGCCCCAGCATTTT	CASSLRDAITGDQPQHF
TRBV15	TRBJ1-6	few	-	TGTGCCACCAGCAGAGTTGGGTTCGGGGGGCGGAATTCACCCCTCCACTTT	CATSRVGFGGRNSPLHF
TRBV25-1	TRBJ2-7	-	-	TGTGCCAGCAGTGAATCTTGGCAGGGATCCTCCGAGCAGTACTTC	CASSESWQGSSEQYF
TRBV7-2	TRBJ1-5	-	-	TGTGCCAGCAGCTTAGAGGCAGGGCCCTGGCAGCCCCAGCATTTT	CASSLEAGPWQPQHF
TRBV5-1	TRBJ2-5	-	TRBD1	TGCGCCAGCAGCTTTGACAGGGGGCGCGGGGAGACCCAGTACTTC	CASSFDRGRGETQYF
TRBV7-2	TRBJ1-3	-	-	TGTGCCAGCAGCTTAACAGGACAAACACGCTCTGGAAACACCATATATTTT	CASSLTGQTRSGNTIYF
TRBV19	TRBJ1-2	many	-	TGTGCCAGTAGTATAGCGCTGAGCCCTAACTATGGCTACACCTTC	CASSIALSPNYGYTF
TRBV4-2	TRBJ2-7	-	-	TGTGCCAGCAGCTTTCCCGCCGGGGGCATCTACGAGCAGTACTTC	CASSFPAGGIYEQYF